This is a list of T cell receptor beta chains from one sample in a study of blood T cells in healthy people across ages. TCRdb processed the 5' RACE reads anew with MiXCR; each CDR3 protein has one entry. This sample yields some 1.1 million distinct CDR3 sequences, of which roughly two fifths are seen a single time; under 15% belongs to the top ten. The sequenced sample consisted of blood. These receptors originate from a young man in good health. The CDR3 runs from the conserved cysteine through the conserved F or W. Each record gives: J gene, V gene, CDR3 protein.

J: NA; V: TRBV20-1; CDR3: CSATSTDRNNEQYF
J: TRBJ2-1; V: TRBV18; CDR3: CASSPLVGSYNEQFF
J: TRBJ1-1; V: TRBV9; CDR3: CASSARYAMNTEAFF
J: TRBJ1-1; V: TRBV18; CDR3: CASSPPATEAFF
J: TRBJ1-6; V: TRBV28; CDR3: CASELGEPNSPLHF
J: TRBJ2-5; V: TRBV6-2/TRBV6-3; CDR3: CASSWRNEQYF
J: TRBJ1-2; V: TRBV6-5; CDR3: CASTPTGSYGYTF
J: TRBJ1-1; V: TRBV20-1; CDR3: CSARPPGQKNTEAFF
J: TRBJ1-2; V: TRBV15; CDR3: CATSRDREVYGYTF
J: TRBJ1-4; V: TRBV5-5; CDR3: CAIDPGTGMLSNEKLFF
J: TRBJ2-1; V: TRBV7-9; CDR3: CASSLYTDDHNEQFF
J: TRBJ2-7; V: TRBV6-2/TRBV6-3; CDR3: CASSYGTGGVYEQYF
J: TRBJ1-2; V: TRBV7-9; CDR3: CASSLGGQGDWNYGYTF
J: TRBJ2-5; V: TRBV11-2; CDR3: CASSLYGGGNQETQYF
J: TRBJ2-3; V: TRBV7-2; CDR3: CASSLVIGQGPPGTDTQYF
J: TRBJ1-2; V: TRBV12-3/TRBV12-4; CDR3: CASSPRTGNYGHTF
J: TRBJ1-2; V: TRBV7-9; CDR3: CASSACLAQLNYGYTF
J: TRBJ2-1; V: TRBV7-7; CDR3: CASSPSPVNEQFF
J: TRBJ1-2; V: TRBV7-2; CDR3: CASSRTPTNYGYTF
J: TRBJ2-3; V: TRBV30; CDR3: CAWSQWTGYTQYF
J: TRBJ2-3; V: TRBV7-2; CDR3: CASSLELETTDTQYF
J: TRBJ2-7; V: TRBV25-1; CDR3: CASSEWGLGEQYF
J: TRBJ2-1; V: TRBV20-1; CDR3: CSASRDFEQFF
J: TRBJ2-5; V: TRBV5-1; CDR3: CASSLVEEETQYF
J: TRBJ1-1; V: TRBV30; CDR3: CAWSAKDRGLGSEAFF
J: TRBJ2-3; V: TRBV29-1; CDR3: CSVEVRGQRDTQYF
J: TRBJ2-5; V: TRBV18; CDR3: CASSQTAKGETQYF
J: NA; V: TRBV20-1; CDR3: CSARGSPGETQYF
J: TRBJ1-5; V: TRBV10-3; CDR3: CAIGQGGGNQPQHF
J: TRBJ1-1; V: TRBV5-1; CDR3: CASSDGQLNTEAFF
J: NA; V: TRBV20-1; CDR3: CSATRQGARETQYF
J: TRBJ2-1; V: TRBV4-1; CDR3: CASSQGPLRHLGFEDEQFF